A selection of T cell receptor beta chains follows, all from one sample in a study of T cell repertoires in cytomegalovirus infection. TCRdb analysed the reads with MiXCR anew, one entry per CDR3 protein. Seen here are approximately 160,000 distinct CDR3 sequences, approximately 17% observed once, and the top ten hold about 17%. The sequencing input was CD8+ T cells from PBMCs. The receptors shown here come from a human donor in good health (CMV status not recorded). Some clones in this sample may be carry-over from other donors' samples. CDR3s include the opening cysteine and the closing phenylalanine or tryptophan. Fields, in order: clone size, D gene, J gene, V gene, CDR3 DNA, CDR3 protein. D genes are given only for firm matches. The size of a clone is reported for some rows only, either as once, few or many, or as a class for expanded clones.

abundance: .
d_gene: .
j_gene: TRBJ2-5
v_gene: TRBV12-3/TRBV12-4
CDR3nt: TGTGCCAGCAGTTTGGGGGCCCCAGAGACCCAGTACTTC
CDR3aa: CASSLGAPETQYF

abundance: .
d_gene: TRBD2
j_gene: TRBJ2-1
v_gene: TRBV24-1
CDR3nt: TGTGCCACCTCTGGCGAAGGTAGCGGGAGTATCTTCAATGAGCAGTTCTTC
CDR3aa: CATSGEGSGSIFNEQFF

abundance: many
d_gene: TRBD1
j_gene: TRBJ1-2
v_gene: TRBV6-2/TRBV6-3
CDR3nt: TGTGCCAGCACCCAGACGTTCGACAGGGGGTCGTTCCCTTTCTATGGCTACACCTTC
CDR3aa: CASTQTFDRGSFPFYGYTF

abundance: .
d_gene: .
j_gene: TRBJ2-4
v_gene: TRBV5-6
CDR3nt: TGTGCCAGCAGCTTCCCCCACGAGGGGGACCTAGCCAAAAACATTCAGTACTTC
CDR3aa: CASSFPHEGDLAKNIQYF

abundance: .
d_gene: TRBD1
j_gene: TRBJ1-5
v_gene: TRBV7-9
CDR3nt: TGTGCCAGCAGCTTCACAGGGGGTGACAATCAGCCCCAGCATTTT
CDR3aa: CASSFTGGDNQPQHF

abundance: few
d_gene: TRBD2
j_gene: TRBJ2-3
v_gene: TRBV29-1
CDR3nt: TGCAGCGTCCCCAAGGGGCGAGCGGGAGGCCTCACAGATACGCAGTATTTT
CDR3aa: CSVPKGRAGGLTDTQYF

abundance: many
d_gene: .
j_gene: TRBJ2-3
v_gene: TRBV11-2
CDR3nt: TGTGCCAGCAGCCAGTCCATGGGTGAAACGCAGTATTTT
CDR3aa: CASSQSMGETQYF

abundance: few
d_gene: .
j_gene: TRBJ2-7
v_gene: TRBV9
CDR3nt: TGTGCCAGCAGCGCCGGATTGGTGAGTAGCAGTTACTACGAGCAGTACTTC
CDR3aa: CASSAGLVSSSYYEQYF

abundance: .
d_gene: TRBD1
j_gene: TRBJ2-1
v_gene: TRBV7-6
CDR3nt: TGTGCCAGCAGCCCGGGACAGGGTCGGGACGAGCAGTTCTTC
CDR3aa: CASSPGQGRDEQFF

abundance: many
d_gene: .
j_gene: TRBJ1-1
v_gene: TRBV6-1
CDR3nt: TGTGCCAGCAGTCTGACAGAAAACACTGAAGCTTTCTTT
CDR3aa: CASSLTENTEAFF

abundance: .
d_gene: .
j_gene: TRBJ2-1
v_gene: TRBV11-2
CDR3nt: TGTGCCAGCAGCTTAAAATCTGATTCCTACAATGAGCAGTTCTTC
CDR3aa: CASSLKSDSYNEQFF

abundance: few
d_gene: .
j_gene: TRBJ2-5
v_gene: TRBV7-3
CDR3nt: TGTGCCAGCAGCTTAACGTTAGATCAAGAGGGGGAGACCCAGTACTTC
CDR3aa: CASSLTLDQEGETQYF

abundance: .
d_gene: TRBD2
j_gene: TRBJ2-2
v_gene: TRBV6-2/TRBV6-3
CDR3nt: TGTGCCAGCACCCCCGGGACTAGCATCACCGGGGAGCTGTTTTTT
CDR3aa: CASTPGTSITGELFF

abundance: .
d_gene: TRBD1
j_gene: TRBJ2-5
v_gene: TRBV6-5
CDR3nt: TGTGCCAGCAGTCGCAGACAGGGCTCCCAAGAGACCCAGTACTTC
CDR3aa: CASSRRQGSQETQYF

abundance: many
d_gene: .
j_gene: TRBJ2-3
v_gene: TRBV7-2
CDR3nt: TGTGCCAGCAGACCTACCACGTGGGGCAGCACAGATACGCAGTATTTT
CDR3aa: CASRPTTWGSTDTQYF

abundance: .
d_gene: .
j_gene: TRBJ1-1
v_gene: TRBV4-1
CDR3nt: TGCGCCAGCAGCGCAAACCTTGCAGGGCCCTCGGGTACTGAAGCTTTCTTT
CDR3aa: CASSANLAGPSGTEAFF

abundance: .
d_gene: .
j_gene: TRBJ2-5
v_gene: TRBV7-2
CDR3nt: TGTGCCAGCAGCTCCACCGTCCTTTTGTACCAAGAGACCCAGTACTTC
CDR3aa: CASSSTVLLYQETQYF

abundance: .
d_gene: .
j_gene: TRBJ1-6
v_gene: TRBV28
CDR3nt: TGTGCCAGCAGTCCCCTCTTGGGGGCGCATTCACCCCTCCACTTT
CDR3aa: CASSPLLGAHSPLHF

abundance: .
d_gene: .
j_gene: TRBJ2-7
v_gene: TRBV29-1
CDR3nt: TGCAGCGTTGAGCCTCTAGGAGGGTACGAGCAGTACTTC
CDR3aa: CSVEPLGGYEQYF

abundance: few
d_gene: .
j_gene: TRBJ2-3
v_gene: TRBV7-2
CDR3nt: TGTGCCAGCAGCTCGAGAGACCCCACAGATACGCAGTATTTT
CDR3aa: CASSSRDPTDTQYF

abundance: few
d_gene: .
j_gene: TRBJ1-1
v_gene: TRBV12-3/TRBV12-4
CDR3nt: TGTGCCAGCACCCCGGGAGGGGGTAGCACTGAAGCTTTCTTT
CDR3aa: CASTPGGGSTEAFF

abundance: .
d_gene: .
j_gene: TRBJ1-1
v_gene: TRBV7-3
CDR3nt: TGTGCCAGCAGCTTAACTGGGAGCCTTGGCACTGAAGCTTTCTTT
CDR3aa: CASSLTGSLGTEAFF

abundance: few
d_gene: .
j_gene: TRBJ2-1
v_gene: TRBV7-9
CDR3nt: TGTGCCAGCATCGGAGCGGAGTACAATGAGCAGTTCTTC
CDR3aa: CASIGAEYNEQFF

abundance: few
d_gene: TRBD2
j_gene: TRBJ2-7
v_gene: TRBV7-2
CDR3nt: TGTGCCAGCAGCTTCGGCGGGGGGTCCTACGAGCAGTACTTC
CDR3aa: CASSFGGGSYEQYF

abundance: few
d_gene: .
j_gene: TRBJ1-6
v_gene: TRBV11-2
CDR3nt: TGTGCCAGCAGCTTAGAGGCGCCACGGAGCTCCTATAATTCACCCCTCCACTTT
CDR3aa: CASSLEAPRSSYNSPLHF

abundance: .
d_gene: .
j_gene: TRBJ2-7
v_gene: TRBV7-2
CDR3nt: TGTGCCAGCAGCCCGGCCGGGGCTCCGTCCTACGAGCAGTACTTC
CDR3aa: CASSPAGAPSYEQYF

abundance: few
d_gene: .
j_gene: TRBJ1-1
v_gene: TRBV12-3/TRBV12-4
CDR3nt: TGTGCCAGCACTCTGGGGGTCACTGAAGCTTTCTTT
CDR3aa: CASTLGVTEAFF

abundance: .
d_gene: .
j_gene: TRBJ2-7
v_gene: TRBV7-6
CDR3nt: TGTGCCAGCGGCTTAACCGGGCAGGAGCAGTACTTC
CDR3aa: CASGLTGQEQYF

abundance: .
d_gene: .
j_gene: TRBJ2-7
v_gene: TRBV5-4
CDR3nt: TGTGCCACCACAAAGGTGCCCAGGGACTCCTACGAGCAGTACTTC
CDR3aa: CATTKVPRDSYEQYF

abundance: .
d_gene: .
j_gene: TRBJ2-7
v_gene: TRBV25-1
CDR3nt: TGTGCCAGCAGTCACGGTCCCGACGAGCAGTACTTC
CDR3aa: CASSHGPDEQYF

abundance: few
d_gene: .
j_gene: TRBJ2-1
v_gene: TRBV7-9
CDR3nt: TGTGCCAGCAGCTTTAAGACCGAGGGGGATGAGCAGTTCTTC
CDR3aa: CASSFKTEGDEQFF

abundance: few
d_gene: TRBD1
j_gene: TRBJ2-5
v_gene: TRBV7-8
CDR3nt: TGTGCCAGCAGCCACCGGGACAGGGCAGCAGAGACCCAGTACTTC
CDR3aa: CASSHRDRAAETQYF

abundance: few
d_gene: .
j_gene: TRBJ2-2
v_gene: TRBV4-1
CDR3nt: TGCGCCAGCAGCCAAGATCGTCCCACCGGGGAGCTGTTTTTT
CDR3aa: CASSQDRPTGELFF

abundance: .
d_gene: .
j_gene: TRBJ2-7
v_gene: TRBV12-3/TRBV12-4
CDR3nt: TGTGCCAGCAGTAATTCGACGGTCTCCTACGAGCAGTACTTC
CDR3aa: CASSNSTVSYEQYF

abundance: .
d_gene: TRBD2
j_gene: TRBJ2-1
v_gene: TRBV28
CDR3nt: TGTGCCAGCAGTCAACCCGGGACTACCTCGGAGCAGTTCTTC
CDR3aa: CASSQPGTTSEQFF

abundance: .
d_gene: TRBD1
j_gene: TRBJ1-5
v_gene: TRBV15
CDR3nt: TGTGCCACCAGCAGAGATGGGACAGGGCAATATAGCAATCAGCCCCAGCATTTT
CDR3aa: CATSRDGTGQYSNQPQHF

abundance: few
d_gene: .
j_gene: TRBJ2-7
v_gene: TRBV7-9
CDR3nt: TGTGCCAGCAGCCAAGGGGCCCCATACGAGCAGTACTTC
CDR3aa: CASSQGAPYEQYF

abundance: few
d_gene: .
j_gene: TRBJ1-5
v_gene: TRBV6-1
CDR3nt: TGTGCCAGCAGTGTGGAGACACCATATAGCAATCAGCCCCAGCATTTT
CDR3aa: CASSVETPYSNQPQHF

abundance: .
d_gene: .
j_gene: TRBJ1-1
v_gene: TRBV7-3
CDR3nt: TGTGCCAGCAGCCCGCCAGTCGGTACCGAGACCTCCTTTGCCAACACTGAAGCTTTCTTT
CDR3aa: CASSPPVGTETSFANTEAFF

abundance: .
d_gene: .
j_gene: TRBJ2-7
v_gene: TRBV6-1
CDR3nt: TGTGCCAGCATCCCAGGGCCCTACGAGCAGTACTTC
CDR3aa: CASIPGPYEQYF

abundance: .
d_gene: .
j_gene: TRBJ2-1
v_gene: TRBV10-3
CDR3nt: TGTGCCATCAGTGAAGCGTACGGCGAGCAGTTCTTC
CDR3aa: CAISEAYGEQFF

abundance: .
d_gene: TRBD2
j_gene: TRBJ2-1
v_gene: TRBV4-1
CDR3nt: TGCGCGTCGGGGCGGGAGTTCTACAATGAGCAGTTCTTC
CDR3aa: CASGREFYNEQFF

abundance: few
d_gene: .
j_gene: TRBJ2-3
v_gene: TRBV2
CDR3nt: TGTGCCAGCAGTGAAGCCCAGGACGGGCCGGTTTCAGATACGCAGTATTTT
CDR3aa: CASSEAQDGPVSDTQYF

abundance: many
d_gene: .
j_gene: TRBJ2-1
v_gene: TRBV7-8
CDR3nt: TGTGCCAGCAGCACAGAAGGCTTCTACAATGAGCAGTTCTTC
CDR3aa: CASSTEGFYNEQFF

abundance: .
d_gene: .
j_gene: TRBJ1-1
v_gene: TRBV29-1
CDR3nt: TGCAGCGTTGTGATGAGGTACACTGAAGCTTTCTTT
CDR3aa: CSVVMRYTEAFF

abundance: .
d_gene: .
j_gene: TRBJ1-2
v_gene: TRBV7-6
CDR3nt: TGTGCCAGCAGCCCCCACCCGGGGATGGGGTACTATGGCTACACCTTC
CDR3aa: CASSPHPGMGYYGYTF